Presented here are 24 T cell receptor beta chains from one specimen sequenced in a study of regulatory T cells in long-lasting Graves disease. Time point of the sample: newly diagnosed GD, antithyroid drugs for less than 3 months. The TCR library used RNA extracted from PBMCs. Researchers made TCR beta libraries by using iRepertoire HTBI primers and running Arm-PCR on CDR3 regions. TCRdb analysed the multiplex PCR reads with MiXCR anew, one entry per CDR3 protein. The sample yields hundreds of thousands of distinct CDR3 sequences, around 15% seen once. These data were also reused for a study on T cells in Graves' hyperthyroidism and ophthalmopathy.

Sequences were derived from peripheral blood mononuclear cells (PBMCs), sampled at new diagnosis, from a patient treated with antithyroid drugs. Source of these receptors: a woman younger than 45 with Graves disease.

This clonotype was counted a few times. A much bigger clone sits one base away, suggesting this may be a read error. This chain joins TRBV12-3 or TRBV12-4 and TRBJ2-1, with TRBD1 identical over 7 bases. The CDR3 consists of 18 residues. Trimming cost V 2 bases and J 7 bases; bases outside gene matches: 17. The CDR3 is CASSLYLVSRGMDNEQFF. Written as DNA, the CDR3 is TGTGCCAGCAGTTTATACTTAGTCAGCAGGGGGATGGATAATGAGCAGTTCTTC.

This clonotype appeared many times. This chain links TRBV7-2 with TRBJ2-1; D is unclear. Germline assignment: CDR1 SGHTA and CDR2 FQGNSA. The CDR3 has 12 residues. V gave up 5 bases and J gave up 5 bases, with 7 bases separating them. CDR3 in DNA: TGTGCCAGCAGCCCCTTGAACAATGAGCAGTTCTTC. Amino acid sequence: CASSPLNNEQFF.

This clonotype was counted ten times or more. J is TRBJ2-5 and V is TRBV6-1, with 9 bases matching TRBD2. Germline CDR1 reads MNHNS; CDR2 reads SASEGT. The CDR3 is 16 residues long. V was clipped by 1 base and J by 5 bases; unmatched bases: 8. The CDR3 nucleotides are TGTGCCAGCAGTGAAGGTCGCGGGAGGGCCTGGGAGACCCAGTACTTC. Its translation is CASSEGRGRAWETQYF.

The chain employs TRBV7-9 and TRBJ2-5, with TRBD2 identical over 7 bases. Germline loops: CDR1 SEHNR, CDR2 FQNEAQ (reference sequence). The CDR3 is 15 amino acids. V lost 2 bases and J lost 2; bases outside the gene matches: 5. CDR3 loop: CASSLFGGIQETQYF. CDR3 sequence (DNA): TGTGCCAGCAGCTTATTCGGGGGGATACAAGAGACCCAGTACTTC.

There are a few counts of this clonotype. The chain combines TRBV20-1 with TRBJ2-7, with D unresolved. V was shortened by 7 bases and J by 0 bases, with 10 bases between the two germline ends. Germline CDR1 reads DFQATT; CDR2 reads SNEGSKA (reference sequence). The length of the CDR3 is 12 residues. The CDR3 protein is CSGETGSYEQYF. The CDR3 bases are TGCAGTGGAGAAACTGGCTCCTACGAGCAGTACTTC.

This clonotype showed up many times. This rearrangement joins TRBV12-3 or TRBV12-4 to TRBJ1-4, with TRBD1 matching over 8 bases. V lost 3 bases and J lost 5; bases outside the gene matches: 2. The CDR3 length is 14 residues. CDR3 region: CASSFQGANEKLFF. The CDR3 region has the DNA TGTGCCAGCAGTTTTCAGGGGGCAAATGAAAAACTGTTTTTT.

This chain links TRBV6-2 or TRBV6-3 with TRBJ2-5; the D is unclear. The germline V and J ends were trimmed by 0 bases and 5 bases, with 10 bases remaining between them. The germline V gene encodes CDR1 MNHEY and CDR2 SVGEGT. The CDR3 has 14 amino acids. In DNA form, the CDR3 reads TGTGCCAGCAGTTACTCTTCGAAATTTGAGACCCAGTACTTC. Its translation: CASSYSSKFETQYF.

There are a few counts of this clonotype. The genes are TRBV7-6 and TRBJ2-3; D is possibly TRBD1 or TRBD2 (5 bases each). The germline gives CDR1 SGHVS, CDR2 FNYEAQ. V lost 4 bases and J lost 2, with 10 bases in between. This CDR3 is 14 amino acids long. DNA for the CDR3: TGTGCCAGCAGCTGGGACGGTTCCACAGATACGCAGTATTTT. As protein: CASSWDGSTDTQYF.

The chain is built from TRBV7-9 and TRBJ2-7, with no clear D. Germline values: CDR1 SEHNR, CDR2 FQNEAQ (reference sequence). Trimming stripped 7 bases from V and 0 bases from J, with 10 bases between. This CDR3 has 13 amino acids. CDR3 nucleotide sequence: TGTGCCAGCACTACTTCGATCTCCTACGAGCAGTACTTC. It encodes CASTTSISYEQYF.

This rearrangement joins TRBV30 to TRBJ2-7; D is ambiguous. This CDR3 is 14 amino acids long. Germline V gene lookup returns CDR1 GTSNPN and CDR2 SVGIG (reference sequence). V was trimmed by 4 bases and J by 0 bases, leaving 13 bases between them. The CDR3 DNA is TGTGCCTGGAACAGAGATTTAGGCTCCTACGAGCAGTACTTC. Amino acid sequence: CAWNRDLGSYEQYF.

This clonotype was found many times. The rearrangement uses TRBV7-9 and TRBJ2-3, with D perhaps matching TRBD1 (6 bases). CDR1 SEHNR and CDR2 FQNEAQ come from the germline V gene (reference sequence). The CDR3 has 15 amino acids. V lost 4 bases to trimming and J lost 0 bases, with 11 bases between them. The CDR3 loop is CASSSRDTSTDTQYF. The DNA of the CDR3 is TGTGCCAGCAGCTCCCGGGACACTAGCACAGATACGCAGTATTTT. The entire variable domain, with the rest obtained from reference TRBV7-9 and TRBJ2-3, is as follows: DTGVSQNPRHKITKRGQNVTFRCDPISEHNRLYWYRQTLGQGPEFLTYFQNEAQLEKSRLLSDRFSAERPKGSFSTLEIQRTEQGDSAMYLCASSSRDTSTDTQYFGPGTRLTVL.

In this sample, this clonotype turned up a few times. This rearrangement joins TRBV5-5 to TRBJ2-2; possible D gene TRBD1, 6 bases. Germline assignment: CDR1 SGHKS and CDR2 YYEKEE (reference sequence). This CDR3 is 14 amino acids long. Trimming stripped 2 bases from V and 4 bases from J, with 9 bases between. CDR3 amino acids: CASSLEGVTGELFF. CDR3 bases: TGTGCCAGCAGCTTAGAGGGGGTCACCGGGGAGCTGTTTTTT.

The gene calls are TRBV5-1 and TRBJ2-1; the match to TRBD2 covers 12 bases. V shed 3 bases, J shed 8 bases, and the junction held 6 bases outside the gene matches. Per germline, CDR1 SGHRS and CDR2 YFSETQ. The CDR3 length is 15 residues. CDR3 DNA: TGCGCCAGCAGCTCCGGACTAGCGGGGAGGGATGAGCAGTTCTTC. Translating gives CASSSGLAGRDEQFF.

The gene calls are TRBV11-2 and TRBJ2-1, with 14 positions matching TRBD2. V was pared by 5 bases and J by 7 bases, with 10 bases of the junction left unmatched. The CDR3 totals 17 residues. The germline gives CDR1 SGHAT, CDR2 FQNNGV. CDR3: CASSQEGLAGARNEQFF. The CDR3 region has the DNA TGTGCCAGCAGCCAAGAGGGACTAGCGGGAGCGCGGAATGAGCAGTTCTTC. The complete variable domain, with remaining parts taken from reference TRBV11-2 and TRBJ2-1, reads EAGVAQSPRYKIIEKRQSVAFWCNPISGHATLYWYQQILGQGPKLLIQFQNNGVVDDSQLPKDRFSAERLKGVDSTLKIQPAKLEDSAVYLCASSQEGLAGARNEQFFGPGTRLTVL.

This clonotype appeared a few times. The V gene is TRBV5-1, the J gene TRBJ2-1; D call uncertain. The CDR3 consists of 15 residues. Per germline, CDR1 SGHRS and CDR2 YFSETQ. V shed 4 bases and J shed 2 bases, with 13 bases lying between them. The CDR3 region is CASSLDSLPYNEQFF. CDR3 nucleotide sequence: TGCGCCAGCAGCCTCGACTCTCTTCCCTACAATGAGCAGTTCTTC.

The chain employs TRBV6-1 and TRBJ2-3; perhaps TRBD2 as D (6 bases). V was clipped by 10 bases and J by 3 bases, with 17 bases between them. CDR3 length: 14 amino acids. Germline loops: CDR1 MNHNS, CDR2 SASEGT. CDR3 sequence: CATRRQGLTDTQYF. Written as DNA, the CDR3 is TGTGCCACCAGGAGGCAGGGACTTACAGATACGCAGTATTTT.

The CDR3 bases are TGCAGTGCTGGCACAGGGGGCGAGCAGTACTTC. Translated: CSAGTGGEQYF. The chain has TRBV20-1 and TRBJ2-7; 8 bases match TRBD1. CDR1 is DFQATT and CDR2 is SNEGSKA in the germline V gene (reference sequence). CDR3 length: 11 amino acids. Trimming took 5 bases from V and 6 from J; bases not matched to a gene: 3.

This clonotype was detected a few times. This chain connects TRBV6-1 to TRBJ1-2, with a possible D match to TRBD1 (6 bases). The V end was cut by 6 bases, the J end by 4 bases, with 12 bases between. CDR3 size: 13 residues. Germline-derived CDR1 and CDR2 are MNHNS and SASEGT. The CDR3 loop reads CASSAGEVYGYTF. The DNA for the CDR3 is TGTGCCAGCAGCGCAGGGGAGGTCTATGGCTACACCTTC.

CDR3 DNA sequence: TGTGCCAGCAGCCCGTCCCGAACGAGGCTAACCTACGAGCAGTACTTC. It translates to CASSPSRTRLTYEQYF. The rearrangement uses TRBV3-1 and TRBJ2-7, with D hard to call. Germline lookup yields CDR1 LGHDT and CDR2 YNNKEL (reference sequence). Trimming left V 4 bases short and J 2 bases short, with 18 bases between. This CDR3 has 16 amino acids.

This clonotype was seen more than once but under ten times. V usage is TRBV2 and J usage is TRBJ2-4, with a weak D call TRBD2 (6 bases). From germline, CDR1 is SNHLY and CDR2 FYNNEI. The CDR3 is 10 residues long. The V and J ends lost 6 bases and 15 bases respectively, with 12 bases between them. The CDR3 region has the DNA TGTGCCAGCAGCTGGGGGGTCGTGTACTTC. Residues: CASSWGVVYF.

This chain joins TRBV18 and TRBJ1-2, with D perhaps matching TRBD1 (5 bases). V was cut by 3 bases and J by 6 bases, with 11 bases left in between. Germline V gene lookup returns CDR1 KGHSH and CDR2 LQKENI. CDR3 length equals 13 residues. This chain's CDR3 is CASSPHPGDGYTF. CDR3 coding DNA: TGTGCCAGCTCACCTCATCCGGGGGATGGCTACACCTTC.

In DNA form, the CDR3 reads TGCAGTGCTAGAGGACTAGCGGGAATGGTGGGGAAGACCCAGTACTTC. Protein: CSARGLAGMVGKTQYF. This sequence joins TRBV20-1 and TRBJ2-1; TRBD2 agrees at 11 bases. The J call could be wrong; TRBJ2-5 is a better fit for the DNA end. This CDR3 region has 16 residues. In germline, CDR1 is DFQATT, CDR2 SNEGSKA (reference sequence).

This clonotype was detected ten times or more. The chain is built from TRBV5-1 and TRBJ2-1; no clear D gene. The CDR3 length is 12 residues. Trimming took off 4 bases at V and 7 bases at J, with 9 bases between the two ends. Germline values: CDR1 SGHRS, CDR2 YFSETQ. Written as DNA, the CDR3 is TGCGCCAGCAGCCCGGAGTTGAATGAGCAGTTCTTC. This gives the protein CASSPELNEQFF.

This clonotype was detected only a few times. The CDR3: CASSLGQEEKLFF. The CDR3 region has the DNA TGTGCCAGCAGCTTGGGACAGGAGGAAAAACTGTTTTTT. The chain employs TRBV5-4 and TRBJ1-4; D perhaps matches TRBD1 (6 bases). The CDR3 contains 13 residues. Germline V lookup: CDR1 SGHNT, CDR2 YYREEE (reference sequence). Trimming took off 0 bases at V and 8 bases at J, with 8 bases between the two ends.